Reported below is one TCR beta chain. Its antigen remains undetermined. Base qualities are missing; no much larger clone stands one base away. Other DNA sequences within the sample encode an identical CDR3. Between the V and J ends, shortened by 2 bases and 1 base respectively, the junction contains 11 bases. The CDR3 sequence holds 16 residues, the cysteine and phenylalanine included. Only the CDR3 part of the read is kept: 48 bases, read in frame from the first base. The CDR1 and CDR2 encoded by the germline V gene are KGHSH and LQKENI. The data are from a study of blood T cell repertoires in COVID-19 (dated by TCRdb to about 2020). Describing the broader study: The collaborator samples originated in the United States, Italy and Spain and spanned the acute and convalescent phases of COVID-19. Nearly every sample came with metadata listing a de-identified subject ID, COVID-19 status, age in years and sex. The samples were drawn from the first 160 participants of the ongoing ImmuneRACE study and from 950 to 1,500 subjects provided by 6 global collaborators. The repertoires were released in a freely available public database meant as a resource for research on the immune response to SARS-CoV-2. HLA class I and class II types, where available, came from metadata supplied by the sample provider rather than from assay-based typing. Subjects who had been exposed to COVID-19, were actively infected with it, or had recovered from it provided the deeply sampled blood TCRbeta repertoires that made up the dataset. The prospective study material was composed of cDNA or gDNA derived from T cells, B-cell-depleted T cells, or PBMCs. Overall study results and their limits: The amount of clinical and demographic metadata varied by source and participant and was provided uncurated.

The immunoSEQ Assay, a bias-controlled multiplex PCR, was used to amplify TCRbeta CDR3 regions from genomic DNA. For the original study's pipeline: The number of nucleated cells in each sample was estimated by amplification of reference gene primers within the assay. Sequence reads were collapsed and filtered to measure the absolute abundance of every unique TCRbeta CDR3 rearrangement. For each sample, productive Simpson clonality was calculated by taking the square root of Simpson's diversity index across productive rearrangements. This immuneACCESS table, as held by TCRdb, lists in-frame sequences with V and J called but not all clones. Of the missing ones, under half trace to an unresolved V gene in checked studies; the others have no known cause. Clonal size and the V and J genes are those of that table, whereas D and trimming came from the DNA. The sample table contains under 400,000 clones; only one count was recorded for roughly 88% of them. 2.9% of the sample belongs to the ten largest clones.

One collaborating source in Seattle enrolled patients during active infection and followed them longitudinally through the course of disease. Collaborating institutions collected whole blood in K2EDTA tubes following their own protocols. For TCRbeta analysis, collaborators shipped samples in one of three forms: frozen whole blood, isolated PBMCs, or DNA extracted from either of those sample types. Sequenced sample: peripheral blood. The chain uses TRBV18 and TRBJ2-2; a tentative D call is TRBD1 (5 bases match). The clonotype originates from a woman under 40 with COVID-19, enrolled during active disease. The CDR3 loop reads CASSPETGENTGELFF. In nucleotides, the sequence is TGTGCCAGCTCACCAGAAACAGGAGAGAACACCGGGGAGCTGTTTTTT.